Listed below are T cell receptor beta chains from one sample, sequenced in a study of blood T cell repertoires in COVID-19. Method: immunoSEQ multiplex PCR; TCRdb's copy keeps in-frame clones and lacks some. The table records 250,000 to 400,000 clones, over 75% of them present only once. Specimen: peripheral blood. These receptors all stem from a man between 50 and 59 years old with active or convalescent COVID-19. Both conserved end residues are part of each CDR3. The D gene is left open where the match is weak. Expanded clones are given a class, and other clones once, few, many or no size at all.

V,J,D,size,CDR3,DNA
TRBV3-1/TRBV3-2,TRBJ2-2,TRBD1,.,CASSPRTGSSGELFF,TGTGCCAGCAGCCCACGGACAGGGTCGTCCGGGGAGCTGTTTTTT
TRBV29-1,TRBJ1-1,TRBD1,.,CSVAGQLNTEAFF,TGCAGCGTTGCGGGACAGCTGAACACTGAAGCTTTCTTT
TRBV10-3,TRBJ2-3,.,.,CAISTPRSTDTQYF,TGTGCCATCAGTACTCCACGAAGCACAGATACGCAGTATTTT
TRBV18,TRBJ1-1,.,.,CASSPVGGATNTEAFF,TGTGCCAGCTCACCAGTCGGGGGGGCGACGAACACTGAAGCTTTCTTT
TRBV29-1,TRBJ2-1,.,.,CSVEGGDFAQFF,TGCAGCGTTGAGGGTGGGGACTTTGCGCAGTTCTTC
TRBV5-6,TRBJ1-1,.,.,CASSLSLERAFF,TGTGCCAGCAGCTTGTCGTTAGAGCGAGCTTTCTTT
TRBV4-3,TRBJ2-5,.,.,CASSQDSGQPQETQYF,TGCGCCAGCAGCCAAGATTCCGGACAGCCCCAAGAGACCCAGTACTTC
TRBV9,TRBJ2-7,.,.,CASSVELAGAEQYF,TGTGCCAGCAGCGTAGAACTAGCCGGGGCCGAGCAGTACTTC
TRBV28,TRBJ2-1,TRBD2,.,CASSLYTSGSHNEQFF,TGTGCCAGCAGTTTATATACTAGCGGGAGTCACAATGAGCAGTTCTTC
TRBV28,TRBJ2-5,.,.,CASSLGGKETQYF,TGTGCCAGCAGTTTAGGAGGTAAAGAGACCCAGTACTTC
TRBV3-1/TRBV3-2,TRBJ1-1,.,.,CASRDRMNTEAFF,TGTGCCAGCAGGGACAGAATGAACACTGAAGCTTTCTTT
TRBV24-1,TRBJ1-4,TRBD1,few,CATAPPGQEGEKLFF,TGTGCCACCGCCCCCCCGGGACAGGAGGGGGAAAAACTGTTTTTT
TRBV5-1,TRBJ2-5,.,.,CASSLQETQYF,TGCGCCAGCAGCCTACAAGAGACCCAGTACTTC
TRBV7-2,TRBJ1-3,.,.,CASSLSYGNTIYF,TGTGCCAGCAGCTTATCCTATGGAAACACCATATATTTT
TRBV7-2,TRBJ2-7,TRBD1,.,CASSPGQAAYEQYF,TGTGCCAGCAGCCCGGGACAGGCCGCCTACGAGCAGTACTTC
TRBV12-3/TRBV12-4,TRBJ1-5,.,few,CASSLLGDQPQHF,TGTGCCAGCAGTTTACTGGGAGATCAGCCCCAGCATTTT
TRBV10-3,TRBJ1-2,TRBD1,.,CAISRQGDGYTF,TGTGCCATCAGCAGACAGGGGGATGGCTACACCTTC
TRBV28,TRBJ1-2,.,.,CASSSYGYTF,TGTGCCAGCAGCTCGTATGGCTACACCTTC
TRBV4-1,TRBJ2-7,.,.,CASSQDFPGPYEQYF,TGCGCCAGCAGCCAAGATTTCCCAGGCCCGTACGAGCAGTACTTC
TRBV9,TRBJ1-4,.,.,CASSVDEGANEKLFF,TGTGCCAGCAGCGTAGATGAGGGTGCTAATGAAAAACTGTTTTTT
TRBV2,TRBJ1-2,TRBD1,.,CASSENQGVGYGYTF,TGTGCCAGCAGTGAAAACCAGGGGGTGGGCTATGGCTACACCTTC
TRBV27,TRBJ1-2,TRBD1,.,CASSLFRTGMVGGYTF,TGTGCCAGCAGTTTATTTCGGACAGGCATGGTCGGGGGCTACACCTTC
TRBV10-1,TRBJ2-3,TRBD1,.,CASSVGGDTDTQYF,TGCGCCAGCAGTGTAGGGGGCGATACAGATACGCAGTATTTT
TRBV7-9,TRBJ1-1,TRBD1,.,CASSLDRGRAFF,TGTGCCAGCAGCTTGGACAGGGGAAGAGCTTTCTTT
TRBV7-2,TRBJ2-3,TRBD2,.,CASSNRLAGSTDTQYF,TGTGCCAGCAGCAACCGACTAGCGGGTTCGACAGATACGCAGTATTTT
TRBV11-2,TRBJ1-4,.,.,CASSLLGGQRSPMFF,TGTGCCAGCAGCTTATTGGGGGGGCAGCGTTCCCCGATGTTTTTT
TRBV10-3,TRBJ2-1,TRBD2,.,CAISSGTSGGASYNEQFF,TGTGCCATCAGTTCCGGGACTAGCGGGGGAGCGTCCTACAATGAGCAGTTCTTC
TRBV15,TRBJ2-7,TRBD2,.,CATSREAWLAGYEQYF,TGTGCCACCAGCAGAGAGGCGTGGCTAGCGGGGTACGAGCAGTACTTC
TRBV7-2,TRBJ1-1,.,.,CASTQRGGPVLTEAFF,TGTGCCAGCACCCAACGGGGGGGTCCCGTACTTACTGAAGCTTTCTTT
TRBV19,TRBJ1-2,.,.,CASSIQPGTPSYGYTF,TGTGCCAGTAGTATCCAACCGGGTACGCCTAGCTATGGCTACACCTTC
TRBV9,TRBJ2-1,.,.,CASSARGSYNEQFF,TGTGCCAGCAGCGCCCGCGGGTCCTACAATGAGCAGTTCTTC
TRBV4-2,TRBJ1-2,.,.,CASSQDQRKGLYGYTF,TGTGCCAGCAGCCAAGATCAGAGGAAGGGGCTCTATGGCTACACCTTC
TRBV20-1,TRBJ1-5,.,few,CSATDQRANQPQHF,TGCAGTGCTACTGATCAGAGGGCTAATCAGCCCCAGCATTTT
TRBV7-9,TRBJ1-1,TRBD1,.,CASSPSDRGEAFF,TGTGCCAGCAGCCCGTCCGACAGGGGTGAAGCTTTCTTT
TRBV11-2,TRBJ2-7,TRBD1,.,CASSLVLLGQGFNEQYF,TGTGCCAGCAGCTTAGTGTTACTCGGACAGGGGTTTAACGAGCAGTACTTC
TRBV5-1,TRBJ1-1,.,many,CASSSTVGTEAFF,TGCGCCAGCAGCTCAACAGTAGGCACTGAAGCTTTCTTT
TRBV3-1/TRBV3-2,TRBJ2-1,TRBD1,.,CASSRLQGVGGEQFF,TGTGCCAGCAGCCGCCTACAGGGGGTAGGAGGAGAGCAGTTCTTC
TRBV6-2/TRBV6-3,TRBJ2-3,TRBD2,.,CASSPASGGAADTQYF,TGTGCCAGCAGTCCCGCTAGCGGGGGGGCCGCAGATACGCAGTATTTT
TRBV5-4,TRBJ1-3,.,.,CASSYTVSGNTIYF,TGTGCCAGCAGCTATACTGTGTCCGGAAACACCATATATTTT
TRBV6-6,TRBJ2-1,.,.,CASSTRQDSYNEQFF,TGTGCCAGCAGTACGCGACAGGACTCCTACAATGAGCAGTTCTTC
TRBV10-2,TRBJ2-1,.,once,CASSSGRNSYNEQFF,TGCGCCAGCAGCTCAGGGCGGAACTCCTACAATGAGCAGTTCTTC
TRBV5-1,TRBJ2-3,TRBD2,.,CASSLGTSGIGGTDTQYF,TGCGCCAGCAGCTTGGGGACTAGCGGGATCGGCGGCACAGATACGCAGTATTTT
TRBV28,TRBJ1-2,TRBD1,.,CASRSTGTYYGYTF,TGTGCCAGCAGATCGACAGGGACCTACTATGGCTACACCTTC
TRBV5-5,TRBJ1-5,.,.,CASSLSGNQPQHF,TGTGCCAGCAGCTTGTCGGGCAATCAGCCCCAGCATTTT
TRBV5-1,TRBJ2-3,.,.,CASSLGVMRRTDTQYF,TGCGCCAGCAGCCTCGGGGTGATGAGGAGAACAGATACGCAGTATTTT
TRBV11-2,TRBJ2-1,.,.,CASSFETGSYNEQFF,TGTGCCAGCAGCTTCGAAACCGGGAGCTACAATGAGCAGTTCTTC
TRBV11-2,TRBJ1-2,.,.,CASSLDDIEGYTF,TGTGCCAGCAGCTTAGATGACATTGAGGGCTACACCTTC
TRBV7-9,TRBJ1-5,.,.,CASSEGGHQPQHF,TGTGCCAGCAGCGAAGGTGGGCACCAGCCCCAGCATTTT
TRBV18,TRBJ2-3,.,.,CASSLQDTQYF,TGTGCCAGCTCACTCCAGGATACGCAGTATTTT
TRBV6-5,TRBJ1-2,TRBD1,.,CASSYTGEWGYTF,TGTGCCAGCAGTTACACAGGGGAATGGGGCTACACCTTC
TRBV3-1/TRBV3-2,TRBJ2-7,.,.,CASSQESRRTAYEQYF,TGTGCCAGCAGCCAGGAGAGCCGGAGGACTGCCTACGAGCAGTACTTC
TRBV11-2,TRBJ2-7,TRBD1,once,CASSKSSLQGTYEQYF,TGTGCCAGCAGCAAGAGTAGTCTACAGGGGACCTACGAGCAGTACTTC
TRBV19,TRBJ1-2,TRBD1,.,CASSDRAQGYGYTF,TGTGCCAGTAGTGACAGGGCCCAAGGGTATGGCTACACCTTC
TRBV7-9,TRBJ2-7,.,.,CASSLEGGGREQYF,TGTGCCAGCAGCTTAGAGGGAGGAGGGCGCGAGCAGTACTTC